These T cell receptor beta chains were read from a single sample in a study of blood T cell repertoires in COVID-19. Sequenced by immunoSEQ multiplex PCR; TCRdb stores in-frame clones only, minus some. The repertoire consists of about 180,000 clones, with over 75% occurring once and the leading ten covering more than 2.5%. Sequenced input: peripheral blood. The receptors stem from a man aged 55-75 years with acute or convalescent COVID-19. The CDR3 runs from the conserved cysteine through the conserved F or W. The D gene is left open where the match is weak. Clone sizes are given selectively: once, few, many, or a class where the clone is expanded.

>TRBD1|TRBV9|-|TRBJ1-6
CASSAGQGKNSPLHF
TGTGCCAGCAGCGCAGGACAGGGGAAAAACTCACCCCTCCACTTT
>TRBD2|TRBV4-2|-|TRBJ2-3
CASSQEGLGLAGDSRNTQYF
TGTGCCAGCAGCCAAGAGGGGTTAGGGCTAGCGGGGGATAGCAGGAATACGCAGTATTTT
>TRBD1|TRBV10-3|-|TRBJ2-5
CAISDPLTGGGETQYF
TGTGCCATCAGTGACCCCCTGACAGGGGGCGGGGAGACCCAGTACTTC
>-|TRBV11-2|-|TRBJ2-3
CASSPTRDTQYF
TGTGCCAGCAGCCCCACTAGAGATACGCAGTATTTT
>-|TRBV5-1|few|TRBJ2-7
CASSLSPQGKRYEQYF
TGCGCCAGCAGCTTGAGTCCCCAGGGTAAGAGATACGAGCAGTACTTC
>TRBD2|TRBV7-2|-|TRBJ2-2
CASSAGGSVGELFF
TGTGCCAGCAGCGCCGGGGGGAGCGTCGGGGAGCTGTTTTTT
>TRBD2|TRBV7-2|-|TRBJ2-1
CASSPRGGNEQFF
TGTGCCAGCAGCCCTCGGGGGGGGAATGAGCAGTTCTTC
>-|TRBV15|-|TRBJ1-4
CATSRSNGQSEKLFF
TGTGCCACCAGCAGAAGCAATGGACAGTCAGAAAAACTGTTTTTT
>-|TRBV18|-|TRBJ1-5
CASSHDRSGNQPQHF
TGTGCCAGCTCACACGACAGGAGTGGCAATCAGCCCCAGCATTTT
>TRBD1|TRBV15|-|TRBJ1-2
CATSRETGGFYGYTF
TGTGCCACCAGCAGAGAAACAGGGGGATTCTATGGCTACACCTTC
>TRBD2|TRBV19|few|TRBJ2-7
CATERGGAAYEQYF
TGTGCCACTGAGCGGGGTGGGGCAGCCTACGAGCAGTACTTC
>-|TRBV7-2|-|TRBJ2-7
CASSFGSPPYEQYF
TGTGCCAGCAGCTTCGGTTCGCCCCCCTACGAGCAGTACTTC
>TRBD1|TRBV28|once|TRBJ1-5
CASSRPGTGYEPQHF
TGTGCCAGCAGTCGCCCCGGGACAGGGTACGAGCCCCAGCATTTT
>-|TRBV3-1/TRBV3-2|once|TRBJ1-6
CASSPTDRGRNSPLHF
TGTGCCAGCAGCCCTACTGACCGGGGAAGAAATTCACCCCTCCACTTT
>-|TRBV18|-|TRBJ2-2
CASSPESQAGELFF
TGTGCCAGCTCACCGGAGTCCCAAGCCGGGGAGCTGTTTTTT
>-|TRBV12-3/TRBV12-4|-|TRBJ2-7
CASSRTPPYEQYF
TGTGCCAGCAGCAGGACTCCACCCTACGAGCAGTACTTC
>TRBD1|TRBV5-1|-|TRBJ1-1
CASSSGQGAGEAFF
TGCGCCAGCAGCTCGGGACAGGGGGCAGGTGAAGCTTTCTTT